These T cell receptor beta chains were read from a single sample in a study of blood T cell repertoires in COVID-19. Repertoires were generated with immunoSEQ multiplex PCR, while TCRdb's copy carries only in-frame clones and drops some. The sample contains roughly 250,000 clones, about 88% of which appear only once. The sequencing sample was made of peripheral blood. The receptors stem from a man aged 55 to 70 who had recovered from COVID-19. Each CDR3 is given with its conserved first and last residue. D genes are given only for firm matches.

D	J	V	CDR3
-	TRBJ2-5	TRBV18	CASSPGAPKAGTQYF
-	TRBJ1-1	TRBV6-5	CASSYSGVNTEAFF
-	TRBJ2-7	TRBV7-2	CASSLGSGYEQYF
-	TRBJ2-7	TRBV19	CASSYSLGGDEQYF
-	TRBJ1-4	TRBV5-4	CASSRAGLTNEKLFF
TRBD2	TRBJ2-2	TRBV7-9	CASSPILTGGPPGELFF
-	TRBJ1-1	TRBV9	CASSDLRVTEAFF
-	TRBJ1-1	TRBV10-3	CAIGSGTEAFF
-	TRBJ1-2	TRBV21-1	CASSKVGLWDRGTANYGYTF
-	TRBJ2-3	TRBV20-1	CSASGATQYF
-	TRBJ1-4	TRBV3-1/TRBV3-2	CASSQDVGGFTKLFF
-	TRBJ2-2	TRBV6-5	CASIRAGELFF
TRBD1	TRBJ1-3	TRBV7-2	CASSTPGQGVGNTIYF
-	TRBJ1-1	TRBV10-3	CAISESTWGAEAFF
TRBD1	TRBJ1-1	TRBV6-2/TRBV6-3	CASSSGQGDIEAFF
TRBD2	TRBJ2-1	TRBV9	CASSRAGANEQFF
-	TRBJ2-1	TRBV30	CAWSVLGGSDNEQFF
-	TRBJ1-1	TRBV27	CASSFVGGREAFF
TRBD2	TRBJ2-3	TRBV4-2	CASSNSGGRTDTQYF
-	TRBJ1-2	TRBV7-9	CASSSSGGYGYTF
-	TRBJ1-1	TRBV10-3	CAIGSTDPGANTEAFF
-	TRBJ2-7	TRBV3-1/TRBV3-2	CASSQDRNFDYEQYF
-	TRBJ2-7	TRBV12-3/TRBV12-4	CASTRDSFYEQYF
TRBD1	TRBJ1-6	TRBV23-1	CASILQGPYYNSPLHF
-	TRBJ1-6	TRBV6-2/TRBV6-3	CASSYIEYNSPLHF
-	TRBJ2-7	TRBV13	CASSLLGGAYEQYF
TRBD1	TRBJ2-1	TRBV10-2	CASSGQGQVYNEQFF
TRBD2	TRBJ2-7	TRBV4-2	CASSQFTSGTYEQYF
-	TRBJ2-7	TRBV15	CATSRLQTGIYEQYF
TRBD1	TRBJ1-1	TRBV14	CASSQTRTGRTRGAFF
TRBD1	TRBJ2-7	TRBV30	CAWSDPGQGWGSSYEQYF
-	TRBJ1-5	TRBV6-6	CASSAANRGNQPQHF
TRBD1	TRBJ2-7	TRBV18	CASSPPGQRDEQYF
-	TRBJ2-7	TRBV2	CASKGRGAHEQYF
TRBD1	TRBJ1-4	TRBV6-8	CASSYPGTGTNEKLFF
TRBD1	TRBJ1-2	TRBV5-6	CASSPDRTGWPNYGYTF
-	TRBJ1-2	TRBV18	CASSPNLDMNYGYTF
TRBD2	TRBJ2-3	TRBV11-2	CASSLRTSGTTDTQYF
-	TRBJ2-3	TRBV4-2	CASSQDQQGTDTQYF